Given below is one TCR beta chain in context. The source of the sample is a study of blood T cell repertoires in COVID-19. Study at large: Sites in the United States, Italy and Spain provided acute and convalescent COVID-19 samples. Sources were T cells, B-cell-depleted T cells, or PBMCs; the material itself was cDNA or gDNA.

The authors' processing: Reference gene primers were amplified, and this amplification served to estimate nucleated cell counts. Here immunoSEQ multiplex PCR was the method, and the copy in TCRdb shows in-frame clones only, minus some. V and J calls plus clone size are reproduced from that table; the DNA served to infer D and trimming. Seen here are over 150,000 clones, approximately 86% observed once, and the top ten hold under 9.5%. This clonotype originated in a man aged 45-60 years with active or convalescent COVID-19. Source material: peripheral blood.

The CDR3 DNA is TGCGCCAGCAGCCACCTGGGACTAGCGGGGGACAATGAGCAGTTCTTC. The encoded protein is CASSHLGLAGDNEQFF. The rearrangement uses TRBV4-3 and TRBJ2-1; 14 bases align to TRBD2. CDR3 size: 16 residues. Looked up from germline, CDR1 is LGHNA and CDR2 is YSLEER. J lost 5 bases, V lost 3 bases, and 3 bases had no gene match.